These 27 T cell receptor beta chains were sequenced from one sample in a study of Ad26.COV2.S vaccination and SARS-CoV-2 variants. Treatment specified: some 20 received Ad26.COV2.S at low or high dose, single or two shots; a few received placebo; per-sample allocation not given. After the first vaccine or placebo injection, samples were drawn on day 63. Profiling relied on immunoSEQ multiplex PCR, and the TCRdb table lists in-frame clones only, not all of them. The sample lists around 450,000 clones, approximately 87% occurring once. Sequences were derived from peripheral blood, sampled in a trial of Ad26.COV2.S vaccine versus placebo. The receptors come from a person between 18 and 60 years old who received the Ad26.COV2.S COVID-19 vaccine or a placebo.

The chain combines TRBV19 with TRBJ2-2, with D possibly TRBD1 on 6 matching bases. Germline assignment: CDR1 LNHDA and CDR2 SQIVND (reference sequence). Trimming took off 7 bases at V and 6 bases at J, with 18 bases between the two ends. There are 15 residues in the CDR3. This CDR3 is CASTATTGLAGELFF. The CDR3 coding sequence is TGTGCCAGTACCGCAACTACAGGGTTAGCCGGGGAGCTGTTTTTT.

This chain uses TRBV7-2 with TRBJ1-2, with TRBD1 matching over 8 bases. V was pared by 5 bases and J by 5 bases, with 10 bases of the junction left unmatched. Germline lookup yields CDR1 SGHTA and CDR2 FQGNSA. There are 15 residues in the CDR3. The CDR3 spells CASSPRQGAGYGYTF. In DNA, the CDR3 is TGTGCCAGCAGCCCGCGTCAGGGGGCAGGTTATGGCTACACCTTC.

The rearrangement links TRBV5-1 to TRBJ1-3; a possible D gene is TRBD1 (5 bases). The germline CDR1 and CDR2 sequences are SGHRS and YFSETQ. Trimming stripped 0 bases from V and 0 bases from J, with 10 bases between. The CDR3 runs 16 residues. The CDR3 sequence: CASSLAGGLSGNTIYF. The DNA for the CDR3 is TGCGCCAGCAGCTTGGCCGGGGGTCTCTCTGGAAACACCATATATTTT.

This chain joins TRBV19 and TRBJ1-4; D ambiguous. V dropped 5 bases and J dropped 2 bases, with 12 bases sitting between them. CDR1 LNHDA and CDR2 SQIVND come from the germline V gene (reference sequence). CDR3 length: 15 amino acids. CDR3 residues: CASSPQDWTNEKLFF. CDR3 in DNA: TGTGCCAGTAGTCCCCAAGATTGGACTAATGAAAAACTGTTTTTT.

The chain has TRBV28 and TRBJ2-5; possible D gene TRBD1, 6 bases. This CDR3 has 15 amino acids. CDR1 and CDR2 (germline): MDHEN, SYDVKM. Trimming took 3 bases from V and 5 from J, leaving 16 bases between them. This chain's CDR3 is CASSLRTTGFETQYF. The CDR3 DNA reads TGTGCCAGCAGTTTGAGAACCACAGGGTTCGAGACCCAGTACTTC.

CDR3 DNA sequence: TGTGCCAGCTGGACACCCGGGTACGAGCAGTACTTC. As protein: CASWTPGYEQYF. The chain uses TRBV28 and TRBJ2-7; a weak D match, TRBD1 (5 bases). This CDR3 has 12 residues. Looked up from germline, CDR1 is MDHEN and CDR2 is SYDVKM. V lost 8 bases to trimming and J lost 4 bases, with 12 bases between them.

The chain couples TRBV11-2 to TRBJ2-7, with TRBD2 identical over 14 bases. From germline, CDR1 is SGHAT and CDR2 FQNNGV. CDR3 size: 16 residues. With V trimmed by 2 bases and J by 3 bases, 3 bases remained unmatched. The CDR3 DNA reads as TGTGCCAGCAGCTTACCGGGGACTAGCGGGGGCTACGAGCAGTACTTC. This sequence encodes CASSLPGTSGGYEQYF.

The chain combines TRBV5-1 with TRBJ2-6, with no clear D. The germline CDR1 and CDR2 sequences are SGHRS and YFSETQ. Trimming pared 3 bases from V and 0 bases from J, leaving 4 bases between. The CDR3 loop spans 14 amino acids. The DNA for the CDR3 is TGCGCCAGCAGCTGGGACTCTGGGGCCAACGTCCTGACTTTC. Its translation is CASSWDSGANVLTF.

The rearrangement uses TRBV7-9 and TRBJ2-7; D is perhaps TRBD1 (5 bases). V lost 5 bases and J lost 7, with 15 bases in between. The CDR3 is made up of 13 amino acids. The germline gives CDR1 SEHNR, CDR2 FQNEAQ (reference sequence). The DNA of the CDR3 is TGTGCCAGCAGCCTCGTAGGGGCTCCGGAGCAGTACTTC. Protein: CASSLVGAPEQYF.

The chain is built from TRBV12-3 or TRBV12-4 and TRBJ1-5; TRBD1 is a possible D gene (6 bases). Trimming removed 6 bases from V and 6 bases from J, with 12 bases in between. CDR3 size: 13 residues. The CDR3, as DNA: TGTGCCAGCAGCTCAGGGGTACCTCAGCCCCAGCATTTT. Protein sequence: CASSSGVPQPQHF.

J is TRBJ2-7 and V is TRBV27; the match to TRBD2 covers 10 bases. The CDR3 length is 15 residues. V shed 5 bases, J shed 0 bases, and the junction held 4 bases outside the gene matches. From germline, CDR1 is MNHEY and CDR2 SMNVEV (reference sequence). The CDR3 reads CASSHTSGDSYEQYF. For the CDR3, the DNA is TGTGCCAGCAGTCACACTAGCGGGGACTCCTACGAGCAGTACTTC.

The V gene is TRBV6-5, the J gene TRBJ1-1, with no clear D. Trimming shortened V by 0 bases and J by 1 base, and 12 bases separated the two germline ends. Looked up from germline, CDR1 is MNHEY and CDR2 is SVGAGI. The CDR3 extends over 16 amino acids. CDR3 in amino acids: CASSYSYFEKNTEAFF. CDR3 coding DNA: TGTGCCAGCAGTTACTCATATTTTGAGAAGAACACTGAAGCTTTCTTT.

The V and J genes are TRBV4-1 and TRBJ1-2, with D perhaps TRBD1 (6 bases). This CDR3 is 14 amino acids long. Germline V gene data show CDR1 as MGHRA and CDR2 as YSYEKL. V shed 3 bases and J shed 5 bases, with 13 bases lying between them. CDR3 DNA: TGCGCCAGCAGCCACCGACAGGAATTTTATGGCTACACCTTC. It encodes CASSHRQEFYGYTF.

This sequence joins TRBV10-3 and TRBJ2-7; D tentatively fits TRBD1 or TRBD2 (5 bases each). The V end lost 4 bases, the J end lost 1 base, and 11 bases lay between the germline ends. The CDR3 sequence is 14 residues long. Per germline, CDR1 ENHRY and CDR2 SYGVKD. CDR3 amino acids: CAISAVGESYEQYF. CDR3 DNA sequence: TGTGCCATCAGTGCCGTGGGGGAATCCTACGAGCAGTACTTC.

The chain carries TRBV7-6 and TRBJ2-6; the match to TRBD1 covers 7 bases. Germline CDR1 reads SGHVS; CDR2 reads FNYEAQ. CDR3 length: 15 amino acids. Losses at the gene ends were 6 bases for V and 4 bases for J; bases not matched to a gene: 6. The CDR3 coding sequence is TGTGCCAGCAGGATGACAGGGACCGGGGCCAACGTCCTGACTTTC. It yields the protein CASRMTGTGANVLTF.

CDR3 DNA sequence: TGTGCCAGCAGTTACTCATCAGGGTCCACAGATACGCAGTATTTT. This codes for CASSYSSGSTDTQYF. This chain links TRBV6-5 with TRBJ2-3; possibly TRBD1 for D (5 bases). The CDR3 contains 15 residues. Germline CDR1 reads MNHEY; CDR2 reads SVGAGI. Trimming pared 0 bases from V and 2 bases from J, leaving 9 bases between.

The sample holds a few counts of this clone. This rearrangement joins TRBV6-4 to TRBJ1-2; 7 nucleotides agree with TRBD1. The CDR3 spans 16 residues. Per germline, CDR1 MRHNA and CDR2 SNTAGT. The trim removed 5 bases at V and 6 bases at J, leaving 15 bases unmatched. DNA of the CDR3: TGTGCCAGCAGTAAAGACCCAGACAGGGATATGAATGGCTACACCTTC. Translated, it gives CASSKDPDRDMNGYTF.

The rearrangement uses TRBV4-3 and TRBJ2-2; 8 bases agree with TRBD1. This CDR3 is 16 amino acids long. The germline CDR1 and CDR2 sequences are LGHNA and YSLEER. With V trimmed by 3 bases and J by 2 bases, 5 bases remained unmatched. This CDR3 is CASSQMTGANTGELFF. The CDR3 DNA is TGCGCCAGCAGCCAGATGACAGGGGCAAACACCGGGGAGCTGTTTTTT.

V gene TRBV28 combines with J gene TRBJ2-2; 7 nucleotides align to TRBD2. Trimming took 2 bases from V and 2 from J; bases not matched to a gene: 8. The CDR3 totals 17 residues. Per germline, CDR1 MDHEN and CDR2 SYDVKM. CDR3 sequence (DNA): TGTGCCAGCAGTTTACACCCAGGACTAGATAACACCGGGGAGCTGTTTTTT. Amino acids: CASSLHPGLDNTGELFF.

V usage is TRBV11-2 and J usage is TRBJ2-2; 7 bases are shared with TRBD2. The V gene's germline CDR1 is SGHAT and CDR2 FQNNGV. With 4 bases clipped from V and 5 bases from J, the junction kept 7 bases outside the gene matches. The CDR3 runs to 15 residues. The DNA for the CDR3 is TGTGCCAGCAGCTCAGTGGGGGGGTTAACCGGGGAGCTGTTTTTT. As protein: CASSSVGGLTGELFF.

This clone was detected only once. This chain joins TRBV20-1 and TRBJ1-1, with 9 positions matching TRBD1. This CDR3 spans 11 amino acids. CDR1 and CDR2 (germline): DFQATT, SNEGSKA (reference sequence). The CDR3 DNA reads TGCAGGGGACAGGGAGGCACTGAAGCTTTCTTT. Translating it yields CRGQGGTEAFF.

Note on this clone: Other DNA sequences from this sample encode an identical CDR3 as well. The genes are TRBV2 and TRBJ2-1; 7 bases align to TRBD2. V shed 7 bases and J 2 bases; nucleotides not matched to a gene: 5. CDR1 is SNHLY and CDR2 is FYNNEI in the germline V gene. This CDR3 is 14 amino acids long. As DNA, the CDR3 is TGTGCCAGCATCAAGGCGGGGGCCTACAATGAGCAGTTCTTC. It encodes CASIKAGAYNEQFF.

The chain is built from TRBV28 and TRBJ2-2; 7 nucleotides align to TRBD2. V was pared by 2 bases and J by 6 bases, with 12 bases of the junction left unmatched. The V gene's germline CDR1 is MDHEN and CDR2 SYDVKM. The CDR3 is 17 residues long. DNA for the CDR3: TGTGCCAGCAGTTTAATAGACCCCGGGAGGCCTCCCGGGGAGCTGTTTTTT. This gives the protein CASSLIDPGRPPGELFF. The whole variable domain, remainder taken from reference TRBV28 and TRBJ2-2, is DVKVTQSSRYLVKRTGEKVFLECVQDMDHENMFWYRQDPGLGLRLIYFSYDVKMKEKGDIPEGYSVSREKKERFSLILESASTNQTSMYLCASSLIDPGRPPGELFFGEGSRLTVL.

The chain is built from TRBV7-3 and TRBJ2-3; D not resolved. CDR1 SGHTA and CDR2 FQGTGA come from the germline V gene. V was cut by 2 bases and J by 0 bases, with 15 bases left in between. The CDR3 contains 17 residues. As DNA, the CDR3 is TGTGCCAGCAGCTTAGGGTTGACTTACTCTAGCACAGATACGCAGTATTTT. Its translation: CASSLGLTYSSTDTQYF.

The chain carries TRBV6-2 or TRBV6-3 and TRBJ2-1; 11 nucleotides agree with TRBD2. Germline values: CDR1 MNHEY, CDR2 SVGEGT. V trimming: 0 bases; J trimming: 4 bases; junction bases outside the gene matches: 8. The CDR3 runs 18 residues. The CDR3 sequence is CASSYSGASGGPYNEQFF. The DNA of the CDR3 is TGTGCCAGCAGTTACTCTGGGGCTAGCGGGGGGCCTTACAATGAGCAGTTCTTC.

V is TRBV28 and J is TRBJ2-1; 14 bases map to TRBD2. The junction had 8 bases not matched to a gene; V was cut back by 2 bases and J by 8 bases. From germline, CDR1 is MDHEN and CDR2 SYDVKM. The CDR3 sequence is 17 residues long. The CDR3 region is CASSLRRTSGGIHEQFF. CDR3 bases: TGTGCCAGCAGTTTACGGAGGACTAGCGGGGGGATCCATGAGCAGTTCTTC.

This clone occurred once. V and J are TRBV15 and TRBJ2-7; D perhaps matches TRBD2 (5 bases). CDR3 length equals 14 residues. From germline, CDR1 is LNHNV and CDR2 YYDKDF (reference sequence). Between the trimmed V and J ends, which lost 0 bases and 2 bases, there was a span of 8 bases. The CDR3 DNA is TGTGCCACCAGCAGAGAGACCGGGGCCTACGAGCAGTACTTC. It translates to CATSRETGAYEQYF. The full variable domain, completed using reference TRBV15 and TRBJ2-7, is DAMVIQNPRYQVTQFGKPVTLSCSQTLNHNVMYWYQQKSSQAPKLLFHYYDKDFNNEADTPDNFQSRRPNTSFCFLDIRSPGLGDTAMYLCATSRETGAYEQYFGPGTRLTVT.